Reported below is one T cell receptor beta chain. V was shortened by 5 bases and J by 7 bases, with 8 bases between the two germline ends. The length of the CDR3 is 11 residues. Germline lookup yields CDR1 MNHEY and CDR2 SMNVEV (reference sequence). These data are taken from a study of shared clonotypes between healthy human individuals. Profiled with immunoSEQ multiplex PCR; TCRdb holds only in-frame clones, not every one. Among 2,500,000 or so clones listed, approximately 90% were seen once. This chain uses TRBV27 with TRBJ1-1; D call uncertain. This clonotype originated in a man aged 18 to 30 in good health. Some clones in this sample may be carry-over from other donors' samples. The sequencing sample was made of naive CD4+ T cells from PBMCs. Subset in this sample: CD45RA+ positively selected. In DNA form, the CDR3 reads TGTGCCAGCAGTCAGAGAGGTGAAGCTTTCTTT. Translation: CASSQRGEAFF.